The 21 T cell receptor beta chains below were found in one sample sequenced in a study. Via MiXCR, TCRdb re-called the 5' RACE reads, giving one row per CDR3 protein. The data show more than 40,000 distinct CDR3 sequences, with less than 30% seen just once and roughly 3.7% held by the top ten. The sequencing input was memory CD4+ T cells sorted from a lymph node. The subset is: memory CD4+ T cells, CD4+CD45RO+CD25-. The receptors stem from a female donor with breast cancer.

The table lists this clonotype with a count of one. A much larger clone sits a single nucleotide away, making a read error possible. The chain recombines TRBV4-1 with TRBJ2-6; TRBD1 is a possible D gene (5 bases). Germline V gene lookup returns CDR1 MGHRA and CDR2 YSYEKL. CDR3 size: 15 residues. DNA for the CDR3: TGCGCCAGCAGCCAAACAGGCTCTGGGGCCAACGTCCTGGCTTTC. It specifies CASSQTGSGANVLAF.

This clonotype has only a few counts. The chain is built from TRBV24-1 and TRBJ2-1; D may match TRBD1 or TRBD2 (5 bases each). Trimming stripped 6 bases from V and 0 bases from J, with 8 bases between. In germline, CDR1 is KGHDR, CDR2 SFDVKD. This CDR3 region has 14 residues. The CDR3 nucleotides read TGTGCCACCAGTCCAGGGAGCTCCTACAATGAGCAGTTCTTC. Protein sequence: CATSPGSSYNEQFF.

The table lists this clonotype with a few counts. The rearrangement joins TRBV7-9 to TRBJ1-5; possibly TRBD1 for D (6 bases). Germline values: CDR1 SEHNR, CDR2 FQNEAQ (reference sequence). The CDR3 is 16 residues long. With 3 bases removed from V and 5 bases from J, the gap between germline ends came to 17 bases. The CDR3 region has the DNA TGTGCCAGCAGCTTCAGACAGGCGGGCGTCGATCAGCCCCAGCATTTT. This gives the protein CASSFRQAGVDQPQHF.

This chain connects TRBV6-1 to TRBJ1-1, with D perhaps matching TRBD1 (6 bases). Deletions cut 5 bases from V and 1 base from J, with 17 bases between. This CDR3 region has 16 residues. Germline V gene sequence: CDR1 MNHNS, CDR2 SASEGT. The CDR3 here is CASSPQGGLTNTEAFF. In DNA form, the CDR3 reads TGTGCCAGCAGTCCCCAAGGGGGACTTACGAACACTGAAGCTTTCTTT.

This clonotype was observed a handful of times. The chain carries TRBV12-5 and TRBJ2-3, with D hard to call. Germline CDR1 reads LGHNT; CDR2 reads FRNRAP. This CDR3 contains 14 residues. The V gene lost 1 base and the J gene lost 3 bases, with 8 bases spanning the gap. The CDR3 region has the DNA TGTGCTAGTGGTTTGGGGTTTACGACAGATACGCAGTATTTT. This sequence encodes CASGLGFTTDTQYF.

This clonotype was detected only a few times. The chain recombines TRBV27 with TRBJ2-7; D unclear. Trimming took off 4 bases at V and 3 bases at J, with 4 bases between the two ends. The CDR3 has 11 amino acids. The germline gives CDR1 MNHEY, CDR2 SMNVEV (reference sequence). The CDR3 DNA sequence: TGTGCCAGCAGTTCTCTCTACGAGCAGTACTTC. Amino acids: CASSSLYEQYF.

The chain uses TRBV5-1 and TRBJ1-1, with 7 nucleotides matching TRBD1. This CDR3 comprises 15 residues. With 4 bases clipped from V and 8 bases from J, the junction kept 14 bases outside the gene matches. Per the germline V gene, CDR1 is SGHRS and CDR2 is YFSETQ. The CDR3 loop reads CASSRGWGQQVEAFF. The CDR3 region has the DNA TGCGCCAGCAGCCGGGGGTGGGGACAGCAAGTGGAAGCTTTCTTT.

The genes are TRBV5-1 and TRBJ2-5, with TRBD2 identical over 7 bases. Germline V CDR1 and CDR2: SGHRS, YFSETQ. The CDR3 covers 14 residues. V was pared by 6 bases and J by 2 bases, with 7 bases of the junction left unmatched. The CDR3 loop is CASTTEGLQETQYF. The CDR3 coding sequence is TGCGCCAGCACGACGGAGGGACTACAAGAGACCCAGTACTTC.

Here the CDR3 DNA reads TGTGCCAGCAGCCAAGAGTACGTCAGGGGCCTCCAAGAGACCCAGTACTTC. As protein: CASSQEYVRGLQETQYF. V and J are TRBV3-1 and TRBJ2-5; D might be TRBD1 (6 bases). The ends were cut back, 0 bases at V and 1 base at J, with 15 bases in the middle. Per the germline V gene, CDR1 is LGHDT and CDR2 is YNNKEL (reference sequence). The CDR3 runs 17 residues.

This clonotype was found many times. The chain combines TRBV12-3 or TRBV12-4 with TRBJ1-1, with TRBD1 matching 8 bases. With 5 bases clipped from V and 10 bases from J, the junction kept 9 bases outside the gene matches. The CDR3 is 13 residues long. CDR3 loop: CASSLYRGSGAFF. In DNA form, the CDR3 reads TGTGCCAGCAGTCTTTACAGGGGGTCGGGAGCTTTCTTT.

This clonotype has just a few counts. The J gene is TRBJ2-7, the V gene TRBV4-2; tentatively, D is TRBD2 (6 bases). Deletions cut 1 base from V and 7 bases from J, with 17 bases between. Germline-derived CDR1 and CDR2 are LGHNA and YNFKEQ. The CDR3 contains 15 residues. The CDR3 reads CASSQGAGASGEQYF. Written as DNA, the CDR3 is TGTGCCAGCAGCCAAGGAGCGGGTGCATCCGGAGAGCAGTACTTC.

This clonotype was recorded many times. In DNA form, the CDR3 reads TGCAGCGTAATCGGGACAGGGGATCGGAACACTGAAGCTTTCTTT. It translates to CSVIGTGDRNTEAFF. The chain is built from TRBV29-1 and TRBJ1-1, with TRBD1 matching over 10 bases. V shed 6 bases, J shed 1 base, and the junction held 8 bases outside the gene matches. Germline assignment: CDR1 SQVTM and CDR2 ANQGSEA. The CDR3 is made up of 15 amino acids.

Only a few counts were recorded for this clonotype. The chain couples TRBV6-1 to TRBJ1-2; no definite D call. The CDR3 is 13 residues long. Germline V lookup: CDR1 MNHNS, CDR2 SASEGT. Trimming shortened V by 2 bases and J by 4 bases, and 8 bases separated the two germline ends. CDR3 coding DNA: TGTGCCAGCAGTGAACATGGCAGCTATGGCTACACCTTC. Its translation: CASSEHGSYGYTF.

Only a few counts were recorded for this clonotype. The chain recombines TRBV7-8 with TRBJ1-6; the D gene is possibly TRBD1 (5 bases). The CDR3 is 13 amino acids. Germline CDR1 SGHVS, CDR2 FQNEAQ. V was cut by 6 bases and J by 8 bases, with 11 bases left in between. CDR3 region: CASRQSRDSPLHF. The CDR3 bases are TGTGCCAGCAGACAGAGCAGGGATTCACCCCTCCACTTT.

The genes are TRBV28 and TRBJ2-7; TRBD1 is a possible D gene (5 bases). V was cut by 2 bases and J by 5 bases, with 16 bases left in between. The CDR3 consists of 15 residues. Germline loops: CDR1 MDHEN, CDR2 SYDVKM. For the CDR3, the DNA is TGTGCCAGCAGTTTACCGCTGCAGGGCTCGGACGAGCAGTACTTC. Protein: CASSLPLQGSDEQYF.

The chain combines TRBV20-1 with TRBJ2-4; 11 nucleotides line up with TRBD2. With 2 bases clipped from V and 1 base from J, the junction kept 4 bases outside the gene matches. CDR1 and CDR2 from the germline V gene are DFQATT and SNEGSKA (reference sequence). This CDR3 is built from 16 residues. CDR3 nucleotide sequence: TGCAGTGCTAGAACCTCTAGCGGGGGGGCCAAAAACATTCAGTACTTC. As protein: CSARTSSGGAKNIQYF.

This clonotype was recorded only once. The chain employs TRBV24-1 and TRBJ2-1; D is uncertain. Germline assignment: CDR1 KGHDR and CDR2 SFDVKD. The CDR3 loop spans 13 amino acids. Trimming shortened V by 4 bases and J by 16 bases, and 19 bases separated the two germline ends. The CDR3 region has the DNA TGTGCCACCAGTGAGACCGTCACAAGCAGGATTTTCTTC. Amino acids: CATSETVTSRIFF.

This clonotype has more than one count but fewer than ten. V is TRBV27 and J is TRBJ2-7, with D unresolved. This CDR3 contains 12 residues. With 8 bases removed from V and 7 bases from J, the gap between germline ends came to 15 bases. From germline, CDR1 is MNHEY and CDR2 SMNVEV (reference sequence). Written as DNA, the CDR3 is TGTGCCAGCTCCTTGGTGGGTCGGGAGCAGTACTTC. Translated, it gives CASSLVGREQYF.

The table lists this clonotype with a count of one. The chain carries TRBV10-2 and TRBJ1-1, with D perhaps TRBD1 (5 bases). The CDR3 loop spans 13 amino acids. Germline V lookup: CDR1 WSHSY, CDR2 SAAADI. V was cut by 9 bases and J by 1 base, with 12 bases left in between. The CDR3 loop reads CASVGAGNTEAFF. The CDR3 bases are TGCGCCAGTGTTGGGGCAGGGAACACTGAAGCTTTCTTT.

This chain uses TRBV7-2 with TRBJ2-4, with D perhaps TRBD2 (5 bases). Germline V CDR1 and CDR2: SGHTA, FQGNSA. The V end lost 0 bases, the J end lost 6 bases, and 9 bases lay between the germline ends. This CDR3 contains 14 residues. The CDR3 sequence is CASSLAEAVNIQYF. CDR3 in DNA: TGTGCCAGCAGCTTAGCGGAGGCGGTAAACATTCAGTACTTC.

There are a few counts of this clonotype. The V and J genes are TRBV18 and TRBJ2-1, with 9 bases matching TRBD1. Germline-derived CDR1 and CDR2 are KGHSH and LQKENI. With 6 bases clipped from V and 8 bases from J, the junction kept 8 bases outside the gene matches. CDR3 size: 14 residues. CDR3 in DNA: TGTGCCAGCTCCCGGGACAGGGTTGCGGATGAGCAGTTCTTC. This gives the protein CASSRDRVADEQFF.